The clone carrying this TCR beta chain was found many times. The data are from a study of T cells in Graves' hyperthyroidism and ophthalmopathy. RNA transcripts served as the template for amplifying TCR beta CDR3 regions. The TCR CDR3 was amplified in a first-round RT-PCR using the HTBI primer set. MiXCR was run by TCRdb on the multiplex PCR reads, yielding one entry per CDR3 protein. The data show over 650,000 distinct CDR3 sequences, about 16% seen once. Germline-derived CDR1 and CDR2 are SEHNR and FQNEAQ (reference sequence). The V gene lost 5 bases and the J gene lost 5 bases, with 7 bases spanning the gap. The CDR3 length is 12 residues. Roughly 9.1 ml of fresh peripheral blood supplied the PBMCs.

Sequencing was performed on blood. The rearrangement joins TRBV7-9 to TRBJ2-1; no definite D call. The TCR was taken from a man between 18 and 35 years old with Graves' hyperthyroidism. The CDR3 nucleotides read TGTGCCAGCAGCCAAATTAACAATGAGCAGTTCTTC. This sequence encodes CASSQINNEQFF.